Shown below are 4 T cell receptor beta chains from a single sample sequenced in a study of blood T cell repertoires in COVID-19. The protocol was immunoSEQ multiplex PCR, while the TCRdb copy is restricted to in-frame clones and leaves out a portion. The table has more than 75,000 clones, 88% seen once. Sequencing input: peripheral blood. These receptors were obtained from a woman of 80 years or more with acute or convalescent COVID-19.

The chain is built from TRBV9 and TRBJ2-7, with a tentative D call TRBD2 (5 bases). CDR3 length: 11 residues. The V gene's germline CDR1 is SGDLS and CDR2 YYNGEE. Trimming removed 3 bases at V and 9 bases at J, with 10 bases between. For the CDR3, the DNA is TGTGCCAGCAGCGCCGAGGGAGCGCAGTACTTC. This codes for CASSAEGAQYF.

The genes are TRBV5-4 and TRBJ1-2; 8 nucleotides agree with TRBD1. Germline CDR1 and CDR2: SGHNT and YYREEE (reference sequence). V was pared by 3 bases and J by 4 bases, with 8 bases of the junction left unmatched. The CDR3 runs 15 residues. The CDR3 nucleotides are TGTGCCAGCAGCTCAGATACCGGGACAGGCTATGGCTACACCTTC. It encodes CASSSDTGTGYGYTF.

The genes are TRBV19 and TRBJ1-2; 8 bases fit TRBD1. After removal of 2 bases from V and 7 bases from J, the junction contained 6 bases not matched to a gene. The CDR3 is 14 amino acids. The germline V gene has CDR1 LNHDA and CDR2 SQIVND (reference sequence). CDR3 amino acids: CASSIIGTGRGYTF. Written as DNA, the CDR3 is TGTGCCAGTAGTATAATCGGGACAGGCCGTGGCTACACCTTC.

The chain employs TRBV7-2 and TRBJ2-5, with TRBD1 matching 7 bases. CDR1 SGHTA and CDR2 FQGNSA come from the germline V gene. The CDR3 has 15 amino acids. V trimming: 1 base; J trimming: 9 bases; junction bases outside the gene matches: 11. The CDR3 protein is CASSLEVSRGMAQYF. CDR3 bases: TGTGCCAGCAGCTTAGAAGTGAGCAGGGGGATGGCCCAGTACTTC. Full variable domain (remainder filled in from reference TRBV7-2 and TRBJ2-5): GAGVSQSPSNKVTEKGKDVELRCDPISGHTALYWYRQSLGQGLEFLIYFQGNSAPDKSGLPSDRFSAERTGGSVSTLTIQRTQQEDSAVYLCASSLEVSRGMAQYFGPGTRLLVL.